This T cell receptor beta chain was captured by sequencing in a study of blood T cell repertoires in COVID-19. Across the study: Sites across the United States, Italy and Spain contributed samples from acute and convalescent COVID-19.

The CDR3 runs 15 residues. Trimming pared 0 bases from V and 3 bases from J, leaving 11 bases between. Germline lookup yields CDR1 MDHEN and CDR2 SYDVKM. Patients of the Seattle cohort, enrolled during active infection, were followed longitudinally. This clone has just one count. Here immunoSEQ multiplex PCR was the method, and the copy in TCRdb shows in-frame clones only, minus some. The data show about 260,000 clones, more than 85% seen once. The TCR comes from a woman aged 60 to 75 with COVID-19, enrolled during active disease. The chain joins TRBV28 to TRBJ1-2, with D uncertain. Sequences were obtained from peripheral blood. The CDR3 spells CASSLWVTSHYGYTF. The CDR3 DNA reads as TGTGCCAGCAGTTTATGGGTGACAAGTCACTATGGCTACACCTTC.